This T cell receptor beta chain was retrieved from a study of blood T cell repertoires in COVID-19. About the research overall: Samples of COVID-19 (acute and convalescent) were obtained from the United States, Italy and Spain. Nucleic acid was either cDNA or gDNA, and it came from T cells, B-cell-depleted T cells, or PBMCs.

Original processing methods: Quantification of nucleated cells was approximated via reference gene primer amplification. Method: immunoSEQ multiplex PCR; TCRdb's copy keeps in-frame clones and lacks some. The V and J calls and clone size were taken over from that table, and D and trimming were inferred from the DNA. The sample records approximately 150,000 clones, more than 75% being singletons. This clone was observed a few times. The germline V and J ends were trimmed by 3 bases and 1 base, with 6 bases remaining between them. The CDR3 runs to 13 residues. CDR1 is MDHEN, CDR2 SYDVKM, per germline. The clonotype comes from a woman aged 45-65 years with active or convalescent COVID-19. Sequences were obtained from peripheral blood. The rearrangement links TRBV28 to TRBJ1-1; D uncertain. As DNA, the CDR3 is TGTGCCAGCAGTTTGCAGCGGAACACTGAAGCTTTCTTT. Its translation: CASSLQRNTEAFF.